A selection of T cell receptor beta chains follows, all from one sample in a study of vaccination and CD4 T cells after COVID-19. Each CDR3 protein is one row after TCRdb ran MiXCR on the PCR reads. Among about 15,000 distinct CDR3 sequences listed, 65% to 80% were seen once. Their recognized antigens are unknown. Sequencing input: CD4+ T cells from blood, cultured in vitro. Every receptor here comes from a human donor who had recovered from COVID-19. CDR3s include the opening cysteine and the closing phenylalanine or tryptophan. A D gene is named only where the DNA matches it firmly. The size field is filled for only some rows; it gives once, few, many or a size class.

j_gene,v_gene,d_gene,abundance,CDR3aa,CDR3nt
TRBJ2-7,TRBV20-1,TRBD2,-,CSATSGRWEQYF,TGCAGTGCTACTAGCGGGAGGTGGGAGCAGTACTTC
TRBJ2-2,TRBV20-1,-,-,CSALHRTGELFF,TGCAGTGCCCTACACAGGACCGGGGAGCTGTTTTTT
TRBJ2-1,TRBV27,TRBD1,-,CASSPRTGEEQFF,TGTGCCAGCAGTCCCAGGACAGGGGAAGAGCAGTTCTTC
TRBJ1-2,TRBV30,-,-,CAWSVEWGGYTF,TGTGCCTGGAGTGTAGAGTGGGGTGGCTACACCTTC
TRBJ2-7,TRBV12-3/TRBV12-4,-,-,CASPDRFPKEQYF,TGTGCCAGCCCCGACAGGTTCCCTAAGGAGCAGTACTTC
TRBJ1-1,TRBV7-3,-,-,CASSPGGNTEAFF,TGTGCCAGCAGCCCCGGGGGGAACACTGAAGCTTTCTTT
TRBJ1-2,TRBV27,-,-,CASSLSSGGTVHGYTF,TGTGCCAGCAGTTTATCATCGGGGGGGACGGTGCATGGCTACACCTTC
TRBJ1-2,TRBV12-3/TRBV12-4,-,-,CASSRGYYGYTF,TGTGCCAGCAGCCGGGGGTACTATGGCTACACCTTC
TRBJ2-7,TRBV12-3/TRBV12-4,TRBD2,once,CASSGTRTSGLHEQYF,TGTGCCAGCAGCGGCACAAGGACTAGCGGACTTCACGAGCAGTACTTC
TRBJ1-5,TRBV19,-,-,CASSISQGGKPQHF,TGTGCCAGTAGTATATCGCAGGGAGGTAAGCCCCAGCATTTT
TRBJ1-5,TRBV2,-,-,CASSGQGLRDQPQHF,TGTGCCAGCAGTGGGCAGGGGCTTCGGGATCAGCCCCAGCATTTT